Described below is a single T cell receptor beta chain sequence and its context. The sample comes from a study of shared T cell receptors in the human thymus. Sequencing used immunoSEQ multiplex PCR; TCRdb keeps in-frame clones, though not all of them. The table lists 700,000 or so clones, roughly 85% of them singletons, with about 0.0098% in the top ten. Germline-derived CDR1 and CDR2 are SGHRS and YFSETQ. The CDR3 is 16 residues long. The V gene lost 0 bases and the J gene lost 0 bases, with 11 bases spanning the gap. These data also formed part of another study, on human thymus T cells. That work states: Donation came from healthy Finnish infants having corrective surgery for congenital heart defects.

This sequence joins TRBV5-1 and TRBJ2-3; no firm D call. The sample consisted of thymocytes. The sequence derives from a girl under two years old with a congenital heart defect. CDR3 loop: CASSLELPGSTDTQYF. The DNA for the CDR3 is TGCGCCAGCAGCTTGGAACTCCCCGGGAGCACAGATACGCAGTATTTT.